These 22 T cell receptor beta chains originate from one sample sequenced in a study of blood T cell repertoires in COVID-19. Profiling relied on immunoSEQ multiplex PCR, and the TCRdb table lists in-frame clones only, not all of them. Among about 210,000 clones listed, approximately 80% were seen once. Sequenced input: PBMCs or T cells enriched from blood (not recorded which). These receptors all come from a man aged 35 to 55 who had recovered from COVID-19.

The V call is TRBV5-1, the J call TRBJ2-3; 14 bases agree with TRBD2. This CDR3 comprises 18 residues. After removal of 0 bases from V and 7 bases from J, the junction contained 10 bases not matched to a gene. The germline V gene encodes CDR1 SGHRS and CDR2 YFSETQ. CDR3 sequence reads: CASSLDPTSGRARNTQYF. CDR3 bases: TGCGCCAGCAGCTTGGACCCGACTAGCGGGAGGGCCAGGAATACGCAGTATTTT.

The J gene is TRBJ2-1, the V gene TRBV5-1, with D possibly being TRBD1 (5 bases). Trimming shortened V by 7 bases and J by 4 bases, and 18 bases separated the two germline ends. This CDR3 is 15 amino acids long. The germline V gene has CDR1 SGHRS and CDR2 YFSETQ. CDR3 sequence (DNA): TGCGCCAGCCTGATGGGCCCAGGACAATACAATGAGCAGTTCTTC. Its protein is CASLMGPGQYNEQFF. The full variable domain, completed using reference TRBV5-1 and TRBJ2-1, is KAGVTQTPRYLIKTRGQQVTLSCSPISGHRSVSWYQQTPGQGLQFLFEYFSETQRNKGNFPGRFSGRQFSNSRSEMNVSTLELGDSALYLCASLMGPGQYNEQFFGPGTRLTVL.

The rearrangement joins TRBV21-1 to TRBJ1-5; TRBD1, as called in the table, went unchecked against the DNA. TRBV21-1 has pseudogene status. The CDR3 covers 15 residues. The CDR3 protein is CASSRNRVSAQPQHF. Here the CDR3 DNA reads TGTGCCAGCAGCAGGAACAGGGTTTCGGCCCAGCCCCAGCATTTT.

The CDR3 DNA follows: TGTGCCAGCAGTGGATCCACGACTAGAAGACAGCGGTGGCACAATGAGCAGTTCTTC. Translation gives CASSGSTTRRQRWHNEQFF. This chain links TRBV28 with TRBJ2-1; D perhaps matches TRBD2 (6 bases). The CDR3 runs to 19 residues. Germline values: CDR1 MDHEN, CDR2 SYDVKM. V was shortened by 5 bases and J by 5 bases, with 28 bases between the two germline ends.

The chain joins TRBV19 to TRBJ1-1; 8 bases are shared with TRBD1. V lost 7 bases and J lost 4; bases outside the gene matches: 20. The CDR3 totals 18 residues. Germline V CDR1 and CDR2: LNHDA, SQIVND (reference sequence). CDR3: CASTPSPLNRGGITEAFF. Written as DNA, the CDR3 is TGTGCCAGTACCCCTTCTCCCCTGAACAGGGGGGGGATCACTGAAGCTTTCTTT.

In DNA form, the CDR3 reads TGTGCCAGCAGCTTAGCGAACAGGGGAAGTGGCTACACCTTC. The encoded protein is CASSLANRGSGYTF. The chain combines TRBV7-9 with TRBJ1-2; 7 bases agree with TRBD1. CDR1 and CDR2 (germline): SEHNR, FQNEAQ (reference sequence). With 0 bases clipped from V and 7 bases from J, the junction kept 5 bases outside the gene matches. CDR3 length equals 14 residues.

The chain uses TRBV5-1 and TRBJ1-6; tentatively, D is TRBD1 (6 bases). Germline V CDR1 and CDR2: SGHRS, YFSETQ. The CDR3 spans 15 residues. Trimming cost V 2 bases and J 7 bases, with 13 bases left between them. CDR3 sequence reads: CASSLETGPNSPLHF. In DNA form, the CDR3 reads TGCGCCAGCAGCTTAGAAACAGGGCCGAATTCACCCCTCCACTTT.

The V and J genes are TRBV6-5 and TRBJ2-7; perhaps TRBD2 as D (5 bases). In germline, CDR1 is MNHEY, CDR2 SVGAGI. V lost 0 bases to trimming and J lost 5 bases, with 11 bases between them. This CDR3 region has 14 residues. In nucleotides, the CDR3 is TGTGCCAGCAGTTACTCACGGACTCCCAACGAGCAGTACTTC. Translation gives CASSYSRTPNEQYF.

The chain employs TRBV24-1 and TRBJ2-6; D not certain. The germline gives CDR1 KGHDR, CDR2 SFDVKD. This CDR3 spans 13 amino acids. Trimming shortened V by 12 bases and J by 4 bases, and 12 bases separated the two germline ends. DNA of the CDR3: TGTGCCTCCACGGGTTCAGGGGCCAACGTCCTGACTTTC. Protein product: CASTGSGANVLTF.

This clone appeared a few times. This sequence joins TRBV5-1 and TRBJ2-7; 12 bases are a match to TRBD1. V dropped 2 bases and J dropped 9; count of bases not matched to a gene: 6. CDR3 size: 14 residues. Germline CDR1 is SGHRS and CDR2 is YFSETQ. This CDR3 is CASSFTGQGAVQYF. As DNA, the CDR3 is TGCGCCAGCAGCTTTACGGGACAGGGGGCTGTGCAGTACTTC.

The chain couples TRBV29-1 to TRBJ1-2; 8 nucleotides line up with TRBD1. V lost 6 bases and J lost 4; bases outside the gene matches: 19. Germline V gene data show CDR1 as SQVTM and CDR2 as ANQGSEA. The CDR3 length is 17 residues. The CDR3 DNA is TGCAGCGTACTGACAGGGGCCCCCACCGGTTCCGGCTATGGCTACACCTTC. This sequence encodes CSVLTGAPTGSGYGYTF.

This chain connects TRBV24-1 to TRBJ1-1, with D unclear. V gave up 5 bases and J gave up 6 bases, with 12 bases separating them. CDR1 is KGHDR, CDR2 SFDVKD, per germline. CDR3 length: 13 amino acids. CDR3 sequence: CATSAGGKAEAFF. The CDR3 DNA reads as TGTGCCACCAGTGCAGGAGGGAAGGCTGAAGCTTTCTTT.

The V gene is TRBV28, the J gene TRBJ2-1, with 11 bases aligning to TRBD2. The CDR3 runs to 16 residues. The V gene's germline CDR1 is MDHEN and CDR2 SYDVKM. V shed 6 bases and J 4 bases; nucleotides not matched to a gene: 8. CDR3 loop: CASRGASGGTYNEQFF. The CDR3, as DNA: TGTGCCAGCAGAGGGGCTAGCGGGGGGACATACAATGAGCAGTTCTTC.

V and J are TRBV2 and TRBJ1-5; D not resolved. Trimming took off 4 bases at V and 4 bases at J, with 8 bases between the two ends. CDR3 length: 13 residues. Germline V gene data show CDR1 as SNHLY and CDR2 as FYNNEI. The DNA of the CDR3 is TGTGCCAGCAGTGTACAGTGGAATCAGCCCCAGCATTTT. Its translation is CASSVQWNQPQHF.

Here the CDR3 reads CASSLTGVSGNTIYF. The CDR3 DNA reads as TGTGCCAGCAGCTTAACGGGCGTCTCTGGAAACACCATATATTTT. V and J are TRBV7-3 and TRBJ1-3, with unresolved D. In germline, CDR1 is SGHTA, CDR2 FQGTGA. Trimming cost V 0 bases and J 0 bases, with 6 bases left between them. CDR3 size: 15 residues. The whole variable domain, remainder taken from reference TRBV7-3 and TRBJ1-3, is GAGVSQTPSNKVTEKGKYVELRCDPISGHTALYWYRQSLGQGPEFLIYFQGTGAADDSGLPNDRFFAVRPEGSVSTLKIQRTERGDSAVYLCASSLTGVSGNTIYFGEGSWLTVV.

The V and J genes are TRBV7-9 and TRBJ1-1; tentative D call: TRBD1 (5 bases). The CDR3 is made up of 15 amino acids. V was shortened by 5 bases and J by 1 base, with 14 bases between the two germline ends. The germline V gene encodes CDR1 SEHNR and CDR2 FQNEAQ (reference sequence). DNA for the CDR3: TGTGCCAGCAGCAAAGCGGGGGGACCGAACACTGAAGCTTTCTTT. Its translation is CASSKAGGPNTEAFF.

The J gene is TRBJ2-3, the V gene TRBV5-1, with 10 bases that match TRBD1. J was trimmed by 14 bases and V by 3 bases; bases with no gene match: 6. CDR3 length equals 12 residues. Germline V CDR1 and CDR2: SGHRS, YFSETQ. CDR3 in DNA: TGCGCCAGCAGCTCGGGGACAGGGGCCGCGTATTTT. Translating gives CASSSGTGAAYF.

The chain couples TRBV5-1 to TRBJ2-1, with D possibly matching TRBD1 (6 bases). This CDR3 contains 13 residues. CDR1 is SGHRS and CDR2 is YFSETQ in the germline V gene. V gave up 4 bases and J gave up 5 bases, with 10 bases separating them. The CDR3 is CASSPGTNNEQFF. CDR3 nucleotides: TGCGCCAGCAGCCCCGGGACAAACAATGAGCAGTTCTTC. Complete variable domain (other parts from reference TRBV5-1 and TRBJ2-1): KAGVTQTPRYLIKTRGQQVTLSCSPISGHRSVSWYQQTPGQGLQFLFEYFSETQRNKGNFPGRFSGRQFSNSRSEMNVSTLELGDSALYLCASSPGTNNEQFFGPGTRLTVL.

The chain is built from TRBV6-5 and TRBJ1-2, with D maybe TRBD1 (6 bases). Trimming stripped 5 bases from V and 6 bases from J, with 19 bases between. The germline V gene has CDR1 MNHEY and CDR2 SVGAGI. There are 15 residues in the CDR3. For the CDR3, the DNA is TGTGCCAGCAGTAAAATCGGACAGAACAGGGATGGCTACACCTTC. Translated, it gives CASSKIGQNRDGYTF.

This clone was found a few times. The CDR3 here is CASSLGGFEAFF. CDR3 DNA: TGTGCCAGCAGCCTTGGGGGCTTTGAAGCTTTCTTT. The chain links TRBV4-2 to TRBJ1-1; weak D call: TRBD1 (6 bases). V lost 4 bases to trimming and J lost 7 bases, with 10 bases between them. CDR1 is LGHNA, CDR2 YNFKEQ, per germline. The CDR3 has 12 amino acids.

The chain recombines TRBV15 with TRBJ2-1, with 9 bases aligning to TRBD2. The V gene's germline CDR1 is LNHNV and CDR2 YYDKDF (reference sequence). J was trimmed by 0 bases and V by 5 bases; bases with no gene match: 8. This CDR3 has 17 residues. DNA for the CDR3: TGTGCCACCAGCGATGAGCGGGAGGCAAGCTCCTACAATGAGCAGTTCTTC. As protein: CATSDEREASSYNEQFF.

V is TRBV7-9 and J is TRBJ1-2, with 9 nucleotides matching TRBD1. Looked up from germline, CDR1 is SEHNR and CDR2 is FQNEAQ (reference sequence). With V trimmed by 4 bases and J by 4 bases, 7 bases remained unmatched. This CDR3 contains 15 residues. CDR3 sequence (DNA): TGTGCCAGCAGCTCATCACAGGGGGCTGTCTATGGCTACACCTTC. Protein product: CASSSSQGAVYGYTF.